This TCR beta chain originates from a study of T cells in Graves' hyperthyroidism and ophthalmopathy. Whole-study context: Peripheral blood specimens were obtained at initial diagnosis, prior to any treatment.

This CDR3 spans 13 amino acids. Germline V gene lookup returns CDR1 DFQATT and CDR2 SNEGSKA (reference sequence). This clonotype has a count of ten or more. The CDR3 end shows no conserved phenylalanine or tryptophan, and so a read error is likely. The TCR beta CDR3 regions underwent amplification using RNA transcripts as the source. HTBI primers were used for first-round RT-PCR of the TCR CDR3. A single record per CDR3 protein comes from TCRdb applying MiXCR to the multiplex PCR reads. The sample holds around 390,000 distinct CDR3 sequences, more than 12% seen once. The receptor was isolated from a woman aged 25 to 39 with Graves' ophthalmopathy. Sequenced sample: blood. This sequence joins TRBV20-1 and TRBJ1-1, with D possibly being TRBD1 (5 bases). In nucleotides, the CDR3 is TGCAGCCTCGGGGGGGGGATGGAGACTGAAGCTTTCCTT. Translated, it gives CSLGGGMETEAFL.